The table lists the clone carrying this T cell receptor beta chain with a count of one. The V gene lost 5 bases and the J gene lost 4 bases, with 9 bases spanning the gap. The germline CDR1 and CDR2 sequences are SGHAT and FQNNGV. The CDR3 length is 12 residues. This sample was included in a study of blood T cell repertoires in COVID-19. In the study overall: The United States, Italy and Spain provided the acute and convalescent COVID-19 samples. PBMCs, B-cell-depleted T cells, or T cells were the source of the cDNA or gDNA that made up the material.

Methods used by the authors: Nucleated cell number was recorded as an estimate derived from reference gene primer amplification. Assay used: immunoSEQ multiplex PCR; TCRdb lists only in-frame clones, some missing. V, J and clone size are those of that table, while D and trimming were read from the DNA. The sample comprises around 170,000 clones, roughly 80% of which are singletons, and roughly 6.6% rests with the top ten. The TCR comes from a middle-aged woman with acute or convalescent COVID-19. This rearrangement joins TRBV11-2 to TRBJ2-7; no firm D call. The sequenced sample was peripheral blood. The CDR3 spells CASSPPGYEQYF. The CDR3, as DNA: TGTGCCAGCAGCCCCCCCGGGTACGAGCAGTACTTC.